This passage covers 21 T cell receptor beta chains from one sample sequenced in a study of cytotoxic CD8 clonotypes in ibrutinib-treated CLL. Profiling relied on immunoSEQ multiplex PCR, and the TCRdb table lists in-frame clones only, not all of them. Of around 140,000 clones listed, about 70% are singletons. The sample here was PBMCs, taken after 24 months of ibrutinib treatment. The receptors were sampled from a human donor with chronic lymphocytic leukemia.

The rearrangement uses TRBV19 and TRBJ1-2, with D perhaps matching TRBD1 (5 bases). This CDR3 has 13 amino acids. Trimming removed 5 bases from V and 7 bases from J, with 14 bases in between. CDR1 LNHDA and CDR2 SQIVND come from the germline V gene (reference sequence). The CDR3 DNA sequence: TGTGCCAGTAGTCCCTCAGGGTGGGGTGGCTACACCTTC. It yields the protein CASSPSGWGGYTF.

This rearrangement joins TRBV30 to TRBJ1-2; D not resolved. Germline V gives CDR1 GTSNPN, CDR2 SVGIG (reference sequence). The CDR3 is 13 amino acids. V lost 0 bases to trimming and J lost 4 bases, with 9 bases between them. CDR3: CAWSVRLSYGYTF. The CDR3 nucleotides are TGTGCCTGGAGTGTACGGCTCTCCTATGGCTACACCTTC. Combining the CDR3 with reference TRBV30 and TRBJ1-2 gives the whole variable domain SQTIHQWPATLVQPVGSPLSLECTVEGTSNPNLYWYRQAAGRGLQLLFYSVGIGQISSEVPQNLSASRPQDRQFILSSKKLLLSDSGFYLCAWSVRLSYGYTFGSGTRLTVV.

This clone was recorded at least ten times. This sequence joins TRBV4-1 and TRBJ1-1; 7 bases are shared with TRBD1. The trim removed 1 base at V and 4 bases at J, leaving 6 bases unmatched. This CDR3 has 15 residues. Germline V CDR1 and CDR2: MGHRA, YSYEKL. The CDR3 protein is CASSQAEQGSTEAFF. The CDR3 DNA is TGCGCCAGCAGCCAAGCGGAACAGGGGAGCACTGAAGCTTTCTTT.

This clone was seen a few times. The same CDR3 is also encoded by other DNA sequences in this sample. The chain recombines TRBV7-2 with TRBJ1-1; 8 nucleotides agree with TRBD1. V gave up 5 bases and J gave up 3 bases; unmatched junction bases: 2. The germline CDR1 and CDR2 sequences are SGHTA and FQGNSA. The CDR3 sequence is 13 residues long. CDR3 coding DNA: TGTGCCAGCAGCCCACAGGGGGACACTGAAGCTTTCTTT. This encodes CASSPQGDTEAFF.

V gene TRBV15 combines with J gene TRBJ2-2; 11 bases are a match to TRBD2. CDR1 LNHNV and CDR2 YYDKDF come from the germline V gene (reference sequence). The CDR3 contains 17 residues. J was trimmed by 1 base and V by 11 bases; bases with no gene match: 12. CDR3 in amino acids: CASGGSGRAGNTGELFF. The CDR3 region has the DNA TGTGCCTCGGGGGGTAGCGGGAGGGCCGGGAACACCGGGGAGCTGTTTTTT.

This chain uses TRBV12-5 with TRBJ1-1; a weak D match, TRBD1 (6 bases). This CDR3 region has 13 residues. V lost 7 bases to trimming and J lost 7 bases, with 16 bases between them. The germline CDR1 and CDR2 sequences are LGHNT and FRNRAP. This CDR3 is CASARGAAHEAFF. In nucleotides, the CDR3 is TGTGCTAGTGCCCGGGGGGCGGCCCATGAAGCTTTCTTT.

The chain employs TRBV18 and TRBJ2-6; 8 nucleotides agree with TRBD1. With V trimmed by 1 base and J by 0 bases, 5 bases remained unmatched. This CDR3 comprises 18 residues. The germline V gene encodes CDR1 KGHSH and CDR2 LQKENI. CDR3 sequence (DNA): TGTGCCAGCTCACCACGGACAGGGACCAACTCTGGGGCCAACGTCCTGACTTTC. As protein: CASSPRTGTNSGANVLTF.

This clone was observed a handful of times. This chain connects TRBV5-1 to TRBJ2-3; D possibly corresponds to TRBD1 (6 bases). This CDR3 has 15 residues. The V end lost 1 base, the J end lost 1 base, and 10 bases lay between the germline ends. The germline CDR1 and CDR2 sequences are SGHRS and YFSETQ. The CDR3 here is CASSLLGAGTDTQYF. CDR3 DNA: TGCGCCAGCAGCTTGCTGGGGGCGGGCACAGATACGCAGTATTTT.

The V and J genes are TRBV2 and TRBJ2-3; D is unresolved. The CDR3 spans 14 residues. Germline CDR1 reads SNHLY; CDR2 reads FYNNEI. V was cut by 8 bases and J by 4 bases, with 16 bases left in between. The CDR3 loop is CASPERVLPDTQYF. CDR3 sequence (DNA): TGTGCCAGCCCGGAACGGGTTTTACCAGATACGCAGTATTTT.

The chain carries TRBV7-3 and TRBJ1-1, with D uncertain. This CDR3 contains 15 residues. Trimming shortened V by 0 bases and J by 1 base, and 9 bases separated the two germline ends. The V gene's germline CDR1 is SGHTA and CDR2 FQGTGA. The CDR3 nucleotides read TGTGCCAGCAGCTTAACGAATGCCGGGAACACTGAAGCTTTCTTT. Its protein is CASSLTNAGNTEAFF.

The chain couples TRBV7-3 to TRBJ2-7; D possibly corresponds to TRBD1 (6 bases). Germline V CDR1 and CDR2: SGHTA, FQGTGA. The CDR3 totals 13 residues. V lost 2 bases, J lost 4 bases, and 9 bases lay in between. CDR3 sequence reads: CASSLGQPYEQYF. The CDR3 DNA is TGTGCCAGCAGCTTAGGACAGCCGTACGAGCAGTACTTC.

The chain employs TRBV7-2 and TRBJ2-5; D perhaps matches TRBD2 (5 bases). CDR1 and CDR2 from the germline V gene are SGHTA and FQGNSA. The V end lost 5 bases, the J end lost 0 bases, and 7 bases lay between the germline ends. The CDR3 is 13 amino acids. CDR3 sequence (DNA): TGTGCCAGCAGCCAGCGGTACCAAGAGACCCAGTACTTC. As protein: CASSQRYQETQYF.

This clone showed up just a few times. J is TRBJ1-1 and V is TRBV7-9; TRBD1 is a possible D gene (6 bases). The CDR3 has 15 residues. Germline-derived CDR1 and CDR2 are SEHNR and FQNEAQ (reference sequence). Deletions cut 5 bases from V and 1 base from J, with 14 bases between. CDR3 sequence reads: CASSPGQSQNTEAFF. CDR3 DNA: TGTGCCAGCAGCCCTGGACAGAGTCAGAACACTGAAGCTTTCTTT.

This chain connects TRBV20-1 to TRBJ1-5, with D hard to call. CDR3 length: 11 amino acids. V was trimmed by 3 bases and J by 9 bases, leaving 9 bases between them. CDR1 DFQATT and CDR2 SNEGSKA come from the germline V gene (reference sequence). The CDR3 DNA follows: TGCAGTGCTAGCCCCTTGGGGCCCCAGCATTTT. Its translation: CSASPLGPQHF.

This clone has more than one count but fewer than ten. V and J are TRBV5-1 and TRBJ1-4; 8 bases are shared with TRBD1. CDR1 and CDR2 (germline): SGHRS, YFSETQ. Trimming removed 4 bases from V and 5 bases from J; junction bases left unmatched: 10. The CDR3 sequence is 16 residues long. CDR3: CASSTQPQGGNEKLFF. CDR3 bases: TGCGCCAGCAGCACCCAGCCACAGGGGGGGAATGAAAAACTGTTTTTT.

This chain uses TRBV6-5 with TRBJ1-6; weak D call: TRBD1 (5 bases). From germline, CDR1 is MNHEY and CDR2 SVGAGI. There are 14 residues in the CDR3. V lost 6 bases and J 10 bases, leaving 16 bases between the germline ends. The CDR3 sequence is CASSWGEGGSPLHF. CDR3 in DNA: TGTGCCAGCAGCTGGGGGGAAGGTGGGTCACCCCTCCACTTT.

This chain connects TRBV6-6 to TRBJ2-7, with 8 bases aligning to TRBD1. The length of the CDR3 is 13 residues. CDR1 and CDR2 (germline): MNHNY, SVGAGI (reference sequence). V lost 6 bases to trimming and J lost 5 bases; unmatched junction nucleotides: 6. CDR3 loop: CASRRGQGHEQYF. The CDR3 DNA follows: TGTGCCAGCAGGAGAGGACAGGGCCACGAGCAGTACTTC.

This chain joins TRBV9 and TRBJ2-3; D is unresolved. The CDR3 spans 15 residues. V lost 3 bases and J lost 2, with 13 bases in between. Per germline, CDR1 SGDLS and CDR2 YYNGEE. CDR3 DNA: TGTGCCAGCAGCGAGGGCCCAGCATACACAGATACGCAGTATTTT. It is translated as CASSEGPAYTDTQYF.

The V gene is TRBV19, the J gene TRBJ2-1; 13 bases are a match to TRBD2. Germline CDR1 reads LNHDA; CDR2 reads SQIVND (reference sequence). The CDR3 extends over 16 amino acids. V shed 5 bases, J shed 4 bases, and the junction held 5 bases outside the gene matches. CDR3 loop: CASSSQTSGRYNEQFF. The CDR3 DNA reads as TGTGCCAGTAGTTCACAGACTAGCGGGAGGTACAATGAGCAGTTCTTC.

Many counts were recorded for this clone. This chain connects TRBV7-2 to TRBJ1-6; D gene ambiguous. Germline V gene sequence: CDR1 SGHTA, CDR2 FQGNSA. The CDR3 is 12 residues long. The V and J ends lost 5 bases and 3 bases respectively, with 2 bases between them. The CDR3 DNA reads TGTGCCAGCAGCCACTATAATTCACCCCTCCACTTT. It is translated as CASSHYNSPLHF. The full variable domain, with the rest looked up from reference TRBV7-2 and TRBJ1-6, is GAGVSQSPSNKVTEKGKDVELRCDPISGHTALYWYRQSLGQGLEFLIYFQGNSAPDKSGLPSDRFSAERTGGSVSTLTIQRTQQEDSAVYLCASSHYNSPLHFGNGTRLTVT.

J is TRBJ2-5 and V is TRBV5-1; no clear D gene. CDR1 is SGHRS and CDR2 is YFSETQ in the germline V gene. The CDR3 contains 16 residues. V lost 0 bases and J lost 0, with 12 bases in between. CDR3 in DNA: TGCGCCAGCAGCTTGGTTTCAGCTCCTTACCAAGAGACCCAGTACTTC. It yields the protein CASSLVSAPYQETQYF.